This is a list of T cell receptor beta chains from one sample in a study of blood T cell repertoires in COVID-19. Produced via immunoSEQ multiplex PCR; TCRdb's table is partial and in-frame only. Found here are hundreds of thousands of clones, about nine tenths of them singletons; the top ten hold 1.4% to 1.5%. Sequenced: peripheral blood. The receptors derive from a woman aged 30 to 39 with active or convalescent COVID-19. Both conserved end residues are part of each CDR3. The order of the fields is J gene, clone size, V gene, D gene, CDR3 protein, CDR3 DNA. A D gene is named only where the DNA matches it firmly. Clone size is given for some rows only: seen once, a few or many times, or a class if the clone is expanded.

TRBJ1-3 NA TRBV2 NA CASLGVSGNTIYF TGTGCCAGTCTAGGGGTCTCTGGAAACACCATATATTTT
TRBJ2-1 NA TRBV7-6 TRBD2 CASSTLAGVYNEQFF TGTGCCAGCAGCACACTAGCGGGGGTCTACAATGAGCAGTTCTTC
TRBJ1-1 NA TRBV29-1 TRBD1 CSVQRQGANTEAFF TGCAGCGTTCAAAGACAGGGGGCAAACACTGAAGCTTTCTTT
TRBJ1-2 once TRBV6-6 TRBD1 CASSLGTDYGYTF TGTGCCAGCAGTTTGGGGACAGACTATGGCTACACCTTC
TRBJ1-1 once TRBV15 NA CATSSEAPGLFTEAFF TGTGCCACCAGCAGCGAAGCTCCGGGACTGTTCACTGAAGCTTTCTTT
TRBJ2-2 once TRBV7-2 TRBD1 CASSHSTGDPGELFF TGTGCCAGCAGCCATTCGACAGGGGACCCCGGGGAGCTGTTTTTT
TRBJ1-1 NA TRBV27 TRBD1 CASWQGGNTEAFF TGTGCCAGCTGGCAGGGGGGAAACACTGAAGCTTTCTTT
TRBJ1-3 once TRBV25-1 NA CASSVRGSGNTIYF TGTGCCAGCAGTGTAAGGGGCTCTGGAAACACCATATATTTT
TRBJ2-7 once TRBV7-8 TRBD2 CASSQLAGTFYEQYF TGTGCCAGCAGCCAACTAGCGGGGACCTTCTACGAGCAGTACTTC
TRBJ1-2 NA TRBV3-1/TRBV3-2 NA CASSDGRHGYTF TGTGCCAGCAGCGACGGGAGGCATGGCTACACCTTC
TRBJ2-5 NA TRBV10-2 NA CASSAGSPRETQYF TGCGCCAGCAGCGCAGGCAGCCCCCGGGAGACCCAGTACTTC
TRBJ2-7 few TRBV21-1 NA CASSKSARFHYEQYF TGTGCCAGCAGCAAATCCGCTAGATTTCACTACGAGCAGTACTTC
TRBJ2-1 many TRBV6-1 NA CASSEEGDYNEQFF TGTGCCAGCAGTGAAGAAGGGGACTACAATGAGCAGTTCTTC
TRBJ2-7 NA TRBV29-1 NA CSAVVGDFGEQYF TGCAGCGCTGTCGTAGGGGACTTCGGCGAGCAGTACTTC
TRBJ2-1 NA TRBV11-2 NA CASSRLGGVRDEQFF TGTGCCAGCAGCCGACTGGGGGGAGTTCGCGATGAGCAGTTCTTC
TRBJ1-6 NA TRBV19 TRBD1 CASSAPDRLNSPLHF TGTGCCAGTAGTGCCCCGGACAGGCTAAATTCACCCCTCCACTTT
TRBJ2-7 NA TRBV10-3 TRBD2 CAISDQRELSEQYF TGTGCCATCAGTGATCAGCGGGAGCTGAGCGAGCAGTACTTC
TRBJ2-2 once TRBV11-3 NA CASSPGLGLTGELFF TGTGCCAGCAGTCCAGGGCTGGGCTTGACCGGGGAGCTGTTTTTT